This is a list of T cell receptor beta chains from one sample in a study of blood T cell repertoires in COVID-19. Produced via immunoSEQ multiplex PCR; TCRdb's table is partial and in-frame only. The profile covers 80,000 to 95,000 clones, with about 85% appearing a single time and 9.5% to 15% taken by the ten largest. Sequencing used peripheral blood. The receptors shown here come from a human donor in a cohort sampled during active COVID-19. The CDR3 runs from the conserved cysteine through the conserved F or W.

TRBV11-1,TRBJ2-7,11,CASSSGYEQYF
TRBV7-3,TRBJ2-2,16,CASSPTEGWGTGELFF
TRBV6-4,TRBJ2-2,20,CASRRAGTWGLGLGTGELFF
TRBV5-4,TRBJ1-2,16,CASRSGRGPANYGYTF
TRBV2,TRBJ1-5,16,CASSEMGGRSNQPQHF
TRBV3-1/TRBV3-2,TRBJ2-1,16,CASSQGTSGSYNEQFF
TRBV5-1,TRBJ1-1,14,CASSLEYGNTEAFF
TRBV4-3,TRBJ2-5,14,CASSHRLAGETQYF
TRBV5-6,TRBJ1-1,14,CASSQTGLNTEAFF
TRBV6-2/TRBV6-3,TRBJ1-1,14,CASSYRGAITEAFF
TRBV7-2,TRBJ2-3,17,CASSSTGLAGGLDTQYF
TRBV3-1/TRBV3-2,TRBJ1-3,18,CASSQFEEFGISGNTIYF
TRBV6-4,TRBJ2-6,20,CASRGQGRGPEDSGANVLTF
TRBV2,TRBJ2-7,16,CASSEATGTSSYEQYF
TRBV5-6,TRBJ1-1,15,CASSLPDRGNTEAFF
TRBV24-1,TRBJ2-1,15,CATSRLAGDGNEQFF
TRBV18,TRBJ1-1,13,CASSETVNTEAFF
TRBV6-1,TRBJ2-7,18,CASSEATIIPGEGKEQYF